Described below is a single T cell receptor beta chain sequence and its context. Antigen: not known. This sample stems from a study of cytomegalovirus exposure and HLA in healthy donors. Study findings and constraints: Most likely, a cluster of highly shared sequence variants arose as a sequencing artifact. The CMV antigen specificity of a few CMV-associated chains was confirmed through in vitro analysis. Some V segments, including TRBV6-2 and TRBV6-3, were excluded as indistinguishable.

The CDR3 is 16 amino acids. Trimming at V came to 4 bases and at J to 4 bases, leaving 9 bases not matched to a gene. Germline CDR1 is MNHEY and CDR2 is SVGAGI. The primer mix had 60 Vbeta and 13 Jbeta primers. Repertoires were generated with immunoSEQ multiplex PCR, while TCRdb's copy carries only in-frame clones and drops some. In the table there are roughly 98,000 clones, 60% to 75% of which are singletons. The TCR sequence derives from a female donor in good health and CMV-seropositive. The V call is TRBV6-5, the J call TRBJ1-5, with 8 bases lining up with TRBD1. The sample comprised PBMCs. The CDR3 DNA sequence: TGTGCCAGCAGTTCCGCCAACAGGGGGAGGAATCAGCCCCAGCATTTT. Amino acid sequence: CASSSANRGRNQPQHF.